This T cell receptor (beta chain) was captured by sequencing in a study of control samples from healthy donors and cancer patients. Germline loops: CDR1 SGHRS, CDR2 YFSETQ. Trimming removed 0 bases from V and 3 bases from J, with 9 bases in between. The CDR3 consists of 14 residues. The protocol was immunoSEQ multiplex PCR, while the TCRdb copy is restricted to in-frame clones and leaves out a portion. The table lists about 110,000 clones, roughly 90% of them singletons, with roughly 3.7% in the top ten. The sequence was obtained from a woman aged 60-75 years with lung cancer. The sample taken for sequencing was PBMCs. The V and J genes are TRBV5-1 and TRBJ2-5; D is unclear. The CDR3 DNA reads as TGCGCCAGCAGCTTGGGGGCCGTAAAAGAGACCCAGTACTTC. Encoded protein: CASSLGAVKETQYF.